This T cell receptor beta chain was retrieved from a study of cytomegalovirus exposure and HLA in healthy donors. The study's findings and limits: In a later analysis, common viral pathogens appeared linked to several of the most significant clusters. DRB1 showed the most TCR associations and HLA-C the fewest in a later analysis, as rates varied by HLA locus.

Of note for this clone: The antigen is not known.

The germline V gene encodes CDR1 SGDLS and CDR2 YYNGEE. The CDR3 contains 15 residues. The junction had 4 bases not matched to a gene; V was cut back by 4 bases and J by 1 base. A multiplex PCR was run with 60 Vbeta primers and 13 Jbeta primers. Data came from immunoSEQ multiplex PCR; TCRdb stores just in-frame clones and leaves some out. The sample yields about 99,000 clones, around three quarters seen once. The clonotype was recovered from a man between 50 and 59 years old in good health and CMV-seropositive. Sequenced material: PBMCs. The chain carries TRBV9 and TRBJ1-1; 10 bases map to TRBD1. The CDR3 DNA reads as TGTGCCAGCAGCCCCCGACAGGGGGCGAACACTGAAGCTTTCTTT. This codes for CASSPRQGANTEAFF.